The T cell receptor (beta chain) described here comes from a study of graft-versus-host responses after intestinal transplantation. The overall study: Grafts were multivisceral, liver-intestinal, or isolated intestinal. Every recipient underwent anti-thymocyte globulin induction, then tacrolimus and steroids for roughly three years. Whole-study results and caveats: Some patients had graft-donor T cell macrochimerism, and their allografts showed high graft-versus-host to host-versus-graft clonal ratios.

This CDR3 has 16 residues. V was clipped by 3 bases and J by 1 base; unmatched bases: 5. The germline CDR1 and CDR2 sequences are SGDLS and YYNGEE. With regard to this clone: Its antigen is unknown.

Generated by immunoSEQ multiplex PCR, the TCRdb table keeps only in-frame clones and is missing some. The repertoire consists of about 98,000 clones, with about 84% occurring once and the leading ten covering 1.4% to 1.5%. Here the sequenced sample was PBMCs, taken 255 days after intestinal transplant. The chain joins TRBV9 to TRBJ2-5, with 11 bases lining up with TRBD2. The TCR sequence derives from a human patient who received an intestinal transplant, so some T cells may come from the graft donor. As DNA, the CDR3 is TGTGCCAGCAGCGGATCTAGCGGGAGGTCCCAAGAGACCCAGTACTTC. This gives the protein CASSGSSGRSQETQYF.